Reported below is one TCR beta chain. Its cognate antigen is unknown. This sample is drawn from a study of beta chain features in type 1 diabetes. The study reverse transcribed the entire isolated RNA, so it sequenced expressed TCRB transcripts. The repertoire was sequenced with immunoSEQ multiplex PCR; TCRdb's copy has only in-frame clones and lacks some. This sample carries roughly 300,000 clones, around 15% of them seen once, and the ten largest clones take about 6.7%. V was clipped by 4 bases and J by 5 bases; unmatched bases: 6. This CDR3 is built from 14 residues. Germline assignment: CDR1 MNHEY and CDR2 SMNVEV (reference sequence). General study results and limits: In patients and controls equally, PCR might favor templates that are shorter. Sequencing the cDNA could make cells with high TCR expression show up more than they should.

A heparinised blood draw that averaged about 100 mL was obtained once from each donor. CD4+ cells of the naive, central memory, regulatory and stem cell-like memory types were sorted via CD45RO/CCR7/CD25/CD127/CD95/CD27. Source material: central memory CD4+ T cells from blood. This receptor was obtained from a man aged 30 to 45 in good health. The chain joins TRBV27 to TRBJ1-1, with 8 bases that match TRBD1. As DNA, the CDR3 is TGTGCCAGCAGTTCGGACAGGGTGAGGACTGAAGCTTTCTTT. The encoded protein is CASSSDRVRTEAFF.